The 32 T cell receptor beta chains below come from one sample, sequenced in a study of blood T cell repertoires in COVID-19 (dated by TCRdb to 2019 to 2021). Library preparation employed the immunoSEQ multiplex PCR assay. Held by TCRdb, this immuneACCESS table contains in-frame sequences only and omits some clones. Under half of the omission traces to an unresolved V gene where checked; the cause of the rest is unknown. This sample holds roughly 250,000 clones; approximately 90% were observed only once. The biggest ten clones account for approximately 0.84% of the sample. Specimen: peripheral blood. These receptors all come from a young man with acute or convalescent COVID-19.

This rearrangement joins TRBV7-9 to TRBJ2-2; 12 bases are a match to TRBD1. Germline V gives CDR1 SEHNR, CDR2 FQNEAQ (reference sequence). J gave up 9 bases and V 5 bases, and 7 bases lay outside the gene matches. This CDR3 is built from 15 residues. The CDR3 DNA reads TGTGCCAGCAGCCACCCGGGACAGGGGGCGAGGGAGCTGTTTTTT. Translated: CASSHPGQGARELFF.

The V and J genes are TRBV28 and TRBJ2-6; no clear D gene. The V end lost 5 bases, the J end lost 0 bases, and 20 bases lay between the germline ends. Germline-derived CDR1 and CDR2 are MDHEN and SYDVKM. This CDR3 region has 19 residues. For the CDR3, the DNA is TGTGCCAGCAGTCCTACGACTTTAACCCCAACCTCTGGGGCCAACGTCCTGACTTTC. Translating gives CASSPTTLTPTSGANVLTF. Using reference TRBV28 and TRBJ2-6 for the parts outside the CDR3, the full variable domain is DVKVTQSSRYLVKRTGEKVFLECVQDMDHENMFWYRQDPGLGLRLIYFSYDVKMKEKGDIPEGYSVSREKKERFSLILESASTNQTSMYLCASSPTTLTPTSGANVLTFGAGSRLTVL.

This clone has a handful of counts. This rearrangement joins TRBV2 to TRBJ2-7; D might be TRBD2 (6 bases). The germline CDR1 and CDR2 sequences are SNHLY and FYNNEI. V lost 4 bases and J lost 4, with 11 bases in between. This CDR3 contains 13 residues. The CDR3 loop is CASSGHGGYEQYF. As DNA, the CDR3 is TGTGCCAGCAGTGGGCACGGGGGATACGAGCAGTACTTC.

The chain has TRBV12-3 or TRBV12-4 and TRBJ1-5, with D hard to call. V was trimmed by 10 bases and J by 0 bases, leaving 7 bases between them. This CDR3 is built from 12 residues. The CDR3 DNA follows: TGTGCCACCGCTAATAGCAATCAGCCCCAGCATTTT. Residues: CATANSNQPQHF.

The chain links TRBV4-1 to TRBJ1-5; D gene ambiguous. The CDR3 is 14 residues long. V was trimmed by 5 bases and J by 3 bases, leaving 11 bases between them. Germline V gene sequence: CDR1 MGHRA, CDR2 YSYEKL. The CDR3 coding sequence is TGCGCCAGCAGCGAACTGGTTTTCAATCAGCCCCAGCATTTT. Translation gives CASSELVFNQPQHF.

V usage is TRBV7-8 and J usage is TRBJ1-5; D gene unclear. V lost 4 bases to trimming and J lost 3 bases, with 13 bases between them. This CDR3 has 15 amino acids. Per the germline V gene, CDR1 is SGHVS and CDR2 is FQNEAQ. Written as DNA, the CDR3 is TGTGCCAGCAGCTCGAGAGGCGTCGACAATCAGCCCCAGCATTTT. Amino acid sequence: CASSSRGVDNQPQHF.

The CDR3 sequence: CASSPDKFNYGYTF. As DNA, the CDR3 is TGTGCCAGCAGCCCGGACAAATTCAACTATGGCTACACCTTC. The chain employs TRBV5-4 and TRBJ1-2, with TRBD1 as a possible D gene (5 bases). The germline V gene has CDR1 SGHNT and CDR2 YYREEE (reference sequence). The V end was cut by 4 bases, the J end by 2 bases, with 12 bases between. This CDR3 has 14 residues.

V is TRBV19 and J is TRBJ1-2; 11 bases map to TRBD1. Germline assignment: CDR1 LNHDA and CDR2 SQIVND (reference sequence). There are 15 residues in the CDR3. V lost 7 bases and J lost 8; bases outside the gene matches: 12. The CDR3 nucleotides read TGTGCCAGTACCCCAGGACAGGGGGCTTTAGTCGGCTACACCTTC. It is translated as CASTPGQGALVGYTF. The full variable domain, with the rest looked up from reference TRBV19 and TRBJ1-2, is DGGITQSPKYLFRKEGQNVTLSCEQNLNHDAMYWYRQDPGQGLRLIYYSQIVNDFQKGDIAEGYSVSREKKESFPLTVTSAQKNPTAFYLCASTPGQGALVGYTFGSGTRLTVV.

The chain employs TRBV30 and TRBJ1-6; D not certain. Deletions cut 4 bases from V and 10 bases from J, with 14 bases between. The CDR3 loop spans 13 amino acids. Per germline, CDR1 GTSNPN and CDR2 SVGIG (reference sequence). The CDR3 here is CAWTIAAQSPLHF. The CDR3 DNA follows: TGTGCCTGGACGATAGCAGCCCAATCACCCCTCCACTTT.

The chain has TRBV6-1 and TRBJ2-7; TRBD1 matches 7 bases. CDR3 length equals 14 residues. Germline CDR1 is MNHNS and CDR2 is SASEGT. The junction had 11 bases not matched to a gene; V was cut back by 0 bases and J by 12 bases. The CDR3 is CASSEAVGQPPWYF. CDR3 DNA sequence: TGTGCCAGCAGTGAAGCGGTGGGACAGCCTCCTTGGTACTTC.

The chain links TRBV28 to TRBJ2-7, with TRBD2 matching 9 bases. The CDR3 is 16 residues long. Per germline, CDR1 MDHEN and CDR2 SYDVKM. V lost 3 bases and J lost 1; bases outside the gene matches: 7. This chain's CDR3 is CASSLGLAGRSYEQYF. The DNA for the CDR3 is TGTGCCAGCAGTTTGGGGCTAGCGGGGAGGTCCTACGAGCAGTACTTC.

The rearrangement joins TRBV7-8 to TRBJ1-2, with a possible D match to TRBD1 (5 bases). The germline V gene encodes CDR1 SGHVS and CDR2 FQNEAQ. With 8 bases removed from V and 8 bases from J, the gap between germline ends came to 18 bases. The CDR3 covers 13 residues. The DNA of the CDR3 is TGTGCCAGCCATGGGGGGGATTCCGAAGGCTACACCTTC. It specifies CASHGGDSEGYTF.

This clone was seen only once. CDR3 in DNA: TGCGCCAGCAGCTTGTATGGGGGCGCGGGCCAGAACACTGAAGCTTTCTTT. It codes for CASSLYGGAGQNTEAFF. The chain carries TRBV5-1 and TRBJ1-1, with D possibly being TRBD1 (6 bases). Trimming pared 1 base from V and 1 base from J, leaving 17 bases between. Germline V gene data show CDR1 as SGHRS and CDR2 as YFSETQ. This CDR3 contains 17 residues.

The genes are TRBV5-6 and TRBJ2-2; D is ambiguous. Trimming left V 2 bases short and J 4 bases short, with 9 bases between. The V gene's germline CDR1 is SGHDT and CDR2 YYEEEE. CDR3 length equals 14 residues. The CDR3 bases are TGTGCCAGCAGCTTTGAGAGCGCCACCGGGGAGCTGTTTTTT. This sequence encodes CASSFESATGELFF.

The V gene is TRBV18, the J gene TRBJ2-7; D might be TRBD1 (6 bases). V lost 2 bases and J lost 2, with 13 bases in between. Germline V gives CDR1 KGHSH, CDR2 LQKENI. The CDR3 runs 15 residues. The CDR3 protein is CASSPGQGLTYEQYF. In DNA, the CDR3 is TGTGCCAGCTCACCAGGCCAGGGGCTCACCTACGAGCAGTACTTC.

With respect to this clone: Other DNA variants within this sample encode the same CDR3. The rearrangement uses TRBV7-9 and TRBJ1-2; D possibly corresponds to TRBD1 (5 bases). Trimming stripped 1 base from V and 2 bases from J, with 5 bases between. The CDR3 consists of 13 residues. Germline V lookup: CDR1 SEHNR, CDR2 FQNEAQ (reference sequence). CDR3 sequence: CASSLGQNYGYTF. CDR3 DNA sequence: TGTGCCAGCAGCTTAGGACAGAACTATGGCTACACCTTC. Using reference TRBV7-9 and TRBJ1-2 for the parts outside the CDR3, the full variable domain is DTGVSQNPRHKITKRGQNVTFRCDPISEHNRLYWYRQTLGQGPEFLTYFQNEAQLEKSRLLSDRFSAERPKGSFSTLEIQRTEQGDSAMYLCASSLGQNYGYTFGSGTRLTVV.

In this sample, this clone turned up once. The chain employs TRBV2 and TRBJ2-3, with 9 bases identical to TRBD1. CDR1 is SNHLY and CDR2 is FYNNEI in the germline V gene. This CDR3 is 14 amino acids long. V lost 6 bases and J lost 1; bases outside the gene matches: 2. This CDR3 reads CASRRTGGTDTQYF. DNA of the CDR3: TGTGCCAGCAGAAGGACAGGGGGCACAGATACGCAGTATTTT.

The chain couples TRBV19 to TRBJ1-6; the D gene is possibly TRBD1 (5 bases). The V gene lost 3 bases and the J gene lost 9 bases, with 15 bases spanning the gap. The CDR3 runs to 15 residues. Germline CDR1 and CDR2: LNHDA and SQIVND (reference sequence). Written as DNA, the CDR3 is TGTGCCAGTAGTATTCCCCAAAGGGGCACTTCACCCCTCCACTTT. Its protein is CASSIPQRGTSPLHF.

The chain links TRBV5-1 to TRBJ1-1, with D maybe TRBD1 (5 bases). CDR1 and CDR2 (germline): SGHRS, YFSETQ. The CDR3 is 16 residues long. Trimming cost V 0 bases and J 0 bases, with 12 bases left between them. CDR3 DNA: TGCGCCAGCAGCTTGGGGAGGGGAATGATGAACACTGAAGCTTTCTTT. It is translated as CASSLGRGMMNTEAFF.

The chain uses TRBV5-1 and TRBJ2-7; maybe TRBD1 (5 bases). This CDR3 has 14 residues. V dropped 0 bases and J dropped 5 bases, with 12 bases sitting between them. CDR1 is SGHRS and CDR2 is YFSETQ in the germline V gene. CDR3 coding DNA: TGCGCCAGCAGCTTGGCCCCCCAGGGCGACGAGCAGTACTTC. This encodes CASSLAPQGDEQYF.

The rearrangement joins TRBV24-1 to TRBJ2-1, with TRBD2 as a possible D gene (5 bases). Trimming shortened V by 2 bases and J by 5 bases, and 15 bases separated the two germline ends. The germline CDR1 and CDR2 sequences are KGHDR and SFDVKD. The CDR3 totals 16 residues. The CDR3 region has the DNA TGTGCCACCAGTGATTACGAGGGCGGGCCGCACAATGAGCAGTTCTTC. This encodes CATSDYEGGPHNEQFF.

CDR3 DNA: TGTGCCACCCACAGGGACGGCTACACCTTC. This codes for CATHRDGYTF. The chain links TRBV28 to TRBJ1-2; perhaps TRBD1 as D (6 bases). CDR1 and CDR2 (germline): MDHEN, SYDVKM. Trimming took 10 bases from V and 8 from J, leaving 11 bases between them. The CDR3 runs 10 residues.

The rearrangement joins TRBV6-5 to TRBJ2-2; TRBD2 aligns across 10 bases. Germline V CDR1 and CDR2: MNHEY, SVGAGI. The CDR3 consists of 15 residues. V lost 6 bases to trimming and J lost 1 base; unmatched junction nucleotides: 2. The CDR3 region has the DNA TGTGCCAGCAGACGACTAGCGGGGAACACCGGGGAGCTGTTTTTT. Residues: CASRRLAGNTGELFF.

Here the CDR3 DNA reads TGTGCCATCAGCGTGGACAGGGTCAACGAGCAGTACTTC. This codes for CAISVDRVNEQYF. The V gene is TRBV10-3, the J gene TRBJ2-7; TRBD1 agrees at 8 bases. With 6 bases clipped from V and 5 bases from J, the junction kept 6 bases outside the gene matches. CDR1 and CDR2 from the germline V gene are ENHRY and SYGVKD. This CDR3 region has 13 residues.

The chain has TRBV4-1 and TRBJ2-2, with TRBD2 identical over 9 bases. From germline, CDR1 is MGHRA and CDR2 YSYEKL. Losses at the gene ends were 3 bases for V and 6 bases for J; bases not matched to a gene: 2. The CDR3 runs 14 residues. As DNA, the CDR3 is TGCGCCAGCAGCCAGCGGGAGGGCCCCGGGGAGCTGTTTTTT. It encodes CASSQREGPGELFF.

The chain couples TRBV19 to TRBJ1-2, with D maybe TRBD1 (5 bases). The germline V gene has CDR1 LNHDA and CDR2 SQIVND (reference sequence). The CDR3 has 17 residues. Trimming left V 7 bases short and J 1 base short, with 22 bases between. CDR3 coding DNA: TGTGCCAGTACCTCGTCGAGGGACTGGGGGATTAACTATGGCTACACCTTC. It encodes CASTSSRDWGINYGYTF.

This sequence joins TRBV15 and TRBJ2-5, with D perhaps matching TRBD2 (6 bases). Germline values: CDR1 LNHNV, CDR2 YYDKDF (reference sequence). The CDR3 length is 19 residues. V was clipped by 0 bases and J by 2 bases, with 22 bases between them. CDR3 loop: CATSRERGSAGSVQETQYF. DNA for the CDR3: TGTGCCACCAGCAGAGAACGGGGTTCGGCGGGGAGCGTTCAAGAGACCCAGTACTTC. The full variable domain, its missing parts supplied by reference TRBV15 and TRBJ2-5, is DAMVIQNPRYQVTQFGKPVTLSCSQTLNHNVMYWYQQKSSQAPKLLFHYYDKDFNNEADTPDNFQSRRPNTSFCFLDIRSPGLGDTAMYLCATSRERGSAGSVQETQYFGPGTRLLVL.

This chain uses TRBV27 with TRBJ1-3; D not certain. Germline V gene sequence: CDR1 MNHEY, CDR2 SMNVEV (reference sequence). The CDR3 spans 16 residues. Trimming cost V 3 bases and J 4 bases, with 16 bases left between them. The CDR3 spells CASSFRQPLSGNTIYF. The CDR3 region has the DNA TGTGCCAGCAGTTTTAGACAACCTCTGTCCGGAAACACCATATATTTT.

The CDR3 nucleotides are TGTGCCAGCAGTTTCCTGACAGGTAACAATCAGCCCCAGCATTTT. Protein: CASSFLTGNNQPQHF. The chain has TRBV28 and TRBJ1-5, with D perhaps TRBD1 (6 bases). Trimming took off 3 bases at V and 3 bases at J, with 12 bases between the two ends. The CDR3 sequence is 15 residues long. Germline CDR1 is MDHEN and CDR2 is SYDVKM.

The chain links TRBV30 to TRBJ1-2, with D unresolved. CDR1 is GTSNPN, CDR2 SVGIG, per germline (reference sequence). This CDR3 comprises 14 residues. Trimming removed 3 bases at V and 4 bases at J, with 15 bases between. CDR3 nucleotide sequence: TGTGCCTGGAGCCCGCTTAGGAGCCCCTATGGCTACACCTTC. Translated: CAWSPLRSPYGYTF.

V usage is TRBV10-2 and J usage is TRBJ1-1; D gene uncertain. Trimming pared 7 bases from V and 7 bases from J, leaving 13 bases between. The CDR3 consists of 12 residues. Germline-derived CDR1 and CDR2 are WSHSY and SAAADI. CDR3 in amino acids: CASNSGEGEAFF. For the CDR3, the DNA is TGCGCCAGCAACAGTGGGGAGGGTGAAGCTTTCTTT.

This rearrangement joins TRBV3-1 (or the pseudogene TRBV3-2) to TRBJ2-1, with 8 bases fitting TRBD2. Losses at the gene ends were 1 base for V and 12 bases for J; bases not matched to a gene: 11. This CDR3 is 15 amino acids long. Germline V gene data show CDR1 as LGHDT and CDR2 as YNNKEL (reference sequence). Written as DNA, the CDR3 is TGTGCCAGCAGCCAAGTAGCGAATAGCGGGACGTGGCAGTTCTTC. This translates into CASSQVANSGTWQFF.